The 18 T cell receptor beta chains reported below all come from one sample, sequenced in a study of blood T cell repertoires in COVID-19. This table comes from immunoSEQ multiplex PCR, and its TCRdb copy is limited to in-frame clones, with some not included. Of roughly 230,000 clones listed, roughly 84% are singletons. Material for sequencing was PBMCs or T cells enriched from blood (not recorded which). The receptors originated from a man aged 50 to 60 who had recovered from COVID-19.

CDR3 DNA: TGTGCCAGCAGTGACCCCCGGGACAGGGGCACTGAAGCTTTCTTT. Residues: CASSDPRDRGTEAFF. The V and J genes are TRBV25-1 and TRBJ1-1; TRBD1 matches at 10 bases. This CDR3 is built from 15 residues. Germline V gene data show CDR1 as MGHDK and CDR2 as SYGVNS. The junction had 5 bases not matched to a gene; V was cut back by 3 bases and J by 4 bases.

The chain recombines TRBV19 with TRBJ1-5; TRBD1 is a possible D gene (6 bases). The CDR3 loop spans 14 amino acids. V was pared by 4 bases and J by 4 bases, with 11 bases between. The germline V gene has CDR1 LNHDA and CDR2 SQIVND (reference sequence). This chain's CDR3 is CASSRGLANQPQHF. In DNA, the CDR3 is TGTGCCAGTAGTAGGGGGCTAGCAAATCAGCCCCAGCATTTT.

The V gene is TRBV6-2 or TRBV6-3, the J gene TRBJ1-2; D remains ambiguous. CDR1 and CDR2 from the germline V gene are MNHEY and SVGEGT. Trimming shortened V by 5 bases and J by 2 bases, and 3 bases separated the two germline ends. This CDR3 is built from 11 residues. CDR3 sequence: CASSLNYGYTF. The CDR3 nucleotides read TGTGCCAGCAGTCTCAACTATGGCTACACCTTC.

This clone was counted ten times or more. The chain uses TRBV4-1 and TRBJ2-1; D is possibly TRBD2 (5 bases). The CDR3 totals 16 residues. The V gene's germline CDR1 is MGHRA and CDR2 YSYEKL. V dropped 1 base and J dropped 2 bases, with 12 bases sitting between them. CDR3 nucleotides: TGCGCCAGCAGCCAAGGACCGGGATTGCCCTACAATGAGCAGTTCTTC. It is translated as CASSQGPGLPYNEQFF.

This clone appeared a few times. This chain links TRBV30 with TRBJ1-4; D remains unclear. Trimming shortened V by 6 bases and J by 3 bases, and 11 bases separated the two germline ends. CDR3 length equals 13 residues. CDR1 and CDR2 (germline): GTSNPN, SVGIG (reference sequence). The CDR3 loop is CACPGGPNEKLFF. The CDR3 region has the DNA TGTGCCTGCCCCGGAGGGCCTAATGAAAAACTGTTTTTT.

This clone was observed many times. The chain is built from TRBV5-4 and TRBJ1-1, with a tentative D call TRBD1 (5 bases). The V end was cut by 0 bases, the J end by 0 bases, with 12 bases between. This CDR3 region has 16 residues. In germline, CDR1 is SGHNT, CDR2 YYREEE (reference sequence). CDR3 DNA sequence: TGTGCCAGCAGCTTGGAAAGGGGTTTCATGAACACTGAAGCTTTCTTT. As protein: CASSLERGFMNTEAFF.

The chain joins TRBV5-1 to TRBJ2-1, with no clear D. Germline V gives CDR1 SGHRS, CDR2 YFSETQ. The CDR3 runs 12 residues. V was clipped by 2 bases and J by 8 bases, with 8 bases between them. CDR3 nucleotides: TGCGCCAGCAGCTTTTTAACTCATGAGCAGTTCTTC. Protein product: CASSFLTHEQFF.

V gene TRBV28 combines with J gene TRBJ1-5; no clear D gene. V dropped 3 bases and J dropped 2 bases, with 8 bases sitting between them. The CDR3 loop spans 14 amino acids. Germline V gene data show CDR1 as MDHEN and CDR2 as SYDVKM. CDR3: CASSFYRGNQPQHF. CDR3 sequence (DNA): TGTGCCAGCAGTTTCTACAGAGGCAATCAGCCCCAGCATTTT.

This CDR3 reads CASSLRASGAHTGLSGANVLTF. In nucleotides, the CDR3 is TGTGCCAGCAGCTTACGGGCTAGCGGAGCCCATACCGGACTCTCTGGGGCCAACGTCCTGACTTTC. The genes are TRBV7-3 and TRBJ2-6; 7 nucleotides line up with TRBD2. The CDR3 is 22 residues long. Germline-derived CDR1 and CDR2 are SGHTA and FQGTGA. V was pared by 2 bases and J by 0 bases, with 19 bases of the junction left unmatched.

The chain is built from TRBV2 and TRBJ1-1; TRBD1 agrees at 9 bases. The trim removed 6 bases at V and 5 bases at J, leaving 22 bases unmatched. This CDR3 contains 19 residues. Germline CDR1 and CDR2: SNHLY and FYNNEI. CDR3 coding DNA: TGTGCCAGCAGGGCCCGGGGACGAGGGACAGGGTGGGATACTACTGAAGCTTTCTTT. Translating it yields CASRARGRGTGWDTTEAFF.

This sequence joins TRBV7-8 and TRBJ2-1; 7 bases align to TRBD1. Unmatched junction bases numbered 9, after V lost 3 bases and J lost 4 bases. CDR3 size: 16 residues. Germline lookup yields CDR1 SGHVS and CDR2 FQNEAQ. This chain's CDR3 is CASSFRTGESYNEQFF. CDR3 DNA sequence: TGTGCCAGCAGCTTCCGGACAGGTGAAAGTTACAATGAGCAGTTCTTC.

The rearrangement links TRBV28 to TRBJ1-5; a possible D gene is TRBD1 (5 bases). The CDR3 covers 16 residues. Per the germline V gene, CDR1 is MDHEN and CDR2 is SYDVKM. Trimming left V 7 bases short and J 2 bases short, with 18 bases between. The CDR3 DNA sequence: TGTGCCAGCACCTTGGAGGGGCTGTATGGCAATCAGCCCCAGCATTTT. This codes for CASTLEGLYGNQPQHF.

The chain has TRBV3-1 (or the pseudogene TRBV3-2) and TRBJ2-4, with TRBD1 identical over 8 bases. CDR1 LGHDT and CDR2 YNNKEL come from the germline V gene (reference sequence). The V gene end was trimmed by 11 bases and the J gene end by 8 bases; junction bases not matched to a gene: 26. CDR3 length equals 18 residues. CDR3 nucleotide sequence: TGTGCCGGGTCCTGTAACCCGGGACAGGAGGAAAGAGGGGACATTCAGTACTTC. Amino acids: CAGSCNPGQEERGDIQYF.

The rearrangement links TRBV6-2 or TRBV6-3 to TRBJ2-5, with 14 bases aligning to TRBD2. Germline V lookup: CDR1 MNHEY, CDR2 SVGEGT. V was pared by 6 bases and J by 4 bases, with 4 bases of the junction left unmatched. This CDR3 is 15 amino acids long. In nucleotides, the CDR3 is TGTGCCAGCAGCAGGGGACTAGCGGGGGCAGAGACCCAGTACTTC. Translated: CASSRGLAGAETQYF.

This chain joins TRBV7-8 and TRBJ2-1; 8 positions match TRBD2. With V trimmed by 5 bases and J by 9 bases, 9 bases remained unmatched. The CDR3 is made up of 14 amino acids. The germline V gene has CDR1 SGHVS and CDR2 FQNEAQ. The CDR3 coding sequence is TGTGCCAGCAGCCCCGGACTAGCTCTGCGTGAGCAGTTCTTC. The encoded protein is CASSPGLALREQFF.

This clone was seen more than once but under ten times. The chain has TRBV19 and TRBJ2-7; D not certain. CDR1 LNHDA and CDR2 SQIVND come from the germline V gene (reference sequence). This CDR3 is 14 amino acids long. Trimming cost V 9 bases and J 5 bases, with 20 bases left between them. The CDR3 DNA follows: TGTGCCAGCTCCAAATACACCATGGGCAACGAGCAGTACTTC. Its translation: CASSKYTMGNEQYF.

This clone was seen once. The V call is TRBV19, the J call TRBJ1-1, with 12 positions matching TRBD1. V trimming: 1 base; J trimming: 6 bases; junction bases outside the gene matches: 9. Germline CDR1 is LNHDA and CDR2 is SQIVND (reference sequence). There are 17 residues in the CDR3. The CDR3 reads CASSIGSGTGGRAEAFF. The DNA of the CDR3 is TGTGCCAGTAGTATAGGTTCCGGGACAGGGGGCAGGGCTGAAGCTTTCTTT. The whole variable domain, filled in from reference TRBV19 and TRBJ1-1, reads DGGITQSPKYLFRKEGQNVTLSCEQNLNHDAMYWYRQDPGQGLRLIYYSQIVNDFQKGDIAEGYSVSREKKESFPLTVTSAQKNPTAFYLCASSIGSGTGGRAEAFFGQGTRLTVV.

Regarding this clone: Other DNA sequences from this sample encode an identical CDR3 as well. The chain employs TRBV18 and TRBJ1-2; 8 positions agree with TRBD1. Germline lookup yields CDR1 KGHSH and CDR2 LQKENI. V trimming: 3 bases; J trimming: 1 base; junction bases outside the gene matches: 4. The CDR3 extends over 15 amino acids. The CDR3 bases are TGTGCCAGCTCACCGGCTGGACAGGGTAACTATGGCTACACCTTC. Amino acid sequence: CASSPAGQGNYGYTF.